These 5 T cell receptor beta chains share one sample of origin, sequenced in a study of cytomegalovirus exposure and HLA in healthy donors. In the PCR, 60 Vbeta and 13 Jbeta primers were used. Using immunoSEQ multiplex PCR, the repertoire was profiled, and TCRdb retains in-frame clones only, with some absent. This sample has about 190,000 clones, with around 82% found just once. Sequenced input: PBMCs. These receptors were collected from a man aged 18-30 years in good health and CMV-seronegative.

This clone was recorded a few times. The chain employs TRBV6-1 and TRBJ1-2; 7 nucleotides match TRBD1. Germline V gene lookup returns CDR1 MNHNS and CDR2 SASEGT. V lost 5 bases, J lost 7 bases, and 10 bases stayed unmatched. This CDR3 has 14 amino acids. For the CDR3, the DNA is TGTGCCAGCAGTCCTCGACAGGGAAGATTTGGCTACACCTTC. Its translation is CASSPRQGRFGYTF.

This chain uses TRBV9 with TRBJ1-1; 9 positions agree with TRBD1. The CDR3 contains 16 residues. Germline CDR1 and CDR2: SGDLS and YYNGEE. Losses at the gene ends were 0 bases for V and 1 base for J; bases not matched to a gene: 4. In DNA, the CDR3 is TGTGCCAGCAGCGTAGAGGGACAGGGTTGGAACACTGAAGCTTTCTTT. This codes for CASSVEGQGWNTEAFF.

This rearrangement joins TRBV7-2 to TRBJ1-1, with a weak D call TRBD1 (5 bases). The V gene lost 2 bases and the J gene lost 1 base, with 8 bases spanning the gap. The CDR3 runs 14 residues. Germline V lookup: CDR1 SGHTA, CDR2 FQGNSA. The CDR3 DNA reads TGTGCCAGCAGCTTACTGGGGCCGAACACTGAAGCTTTCTTT. Residues: CASSLLGPNTEAFF. Supplemented by reference TRBV7-2 and TRBJ1-1, the full variable domain reads GAGVSQSPSNKVTEKGKDVELRCDPISGHTALYWYRQSLGQGLEFLIYFQGNSAPDKSGLPSDRFSAERTGGSVSTLTIQRTQQEDSAVYLCASSLLGPNTEAFFGQGTRLTVV.

The CDR3 spells CASSSLRGTEETQYF. In DNA form, the CDR3 reads TGTGCCAGCAGCTCCTTGAGGGGGACAGAAGAGACCCAGTACTTC. V gene TRBV11-2 combines with J gene TRBJ2-5, with 7 bases matching TRBD1. After removal of 4 bases from V and 3 bases from J, the junction contained 8 bases not matched to a gene. CDR1 is SGHAT, CDR2 FQNNGV, per germline. The CDR3 is 15 residues long.

This clone has just one count. In DNA form, the CDR3 reads TGTGCCAGCAGCCCGGACATCTTATCTGGAAACACCATATATTTT. It is translated as CASSPDILSGNTIYF. The V call is TRBV7-6, the J call TRBJ1-3; D is possibly TRBD1 (5 bases). The CDR3 length is 15 residues. Germline values: CDR1 SGHVS, CDR2 FNYEAQ. V dropped 5 bases and J dropped 1 base, with 12 bases sitting between them.